This paragraph covers one T cell receptor beta chain sequence. The antigen remains undetermined. The source of the sample is a study of CD8 T cells in ankylosing spondylitis. Each CDR3 protein gets one entry after TCRdb re-called the 5' RACE reads with MiXCR. The sample has about 450,000 distinct CDR3 sequences, approximately 26% seen once. Study-wide results and caveats: Earlier studies detected some motif variants in reactive arthritis synovial fluid and blood. Disease-linked clones, CD8+, were relatively rare in peripheral blood. A motif of eight highly homologous TCR beta variants was seen as apparently characteristic of ankylosing spondylitis blood.

The TCR comes from a male donor with ankylosing spondylitis. Sequencing used blood, either unsorted or a sorted T cell fraction (not recorded which).

In nucleotides, the CDR3 is TGCAGCTTTAACCGGGACATTCAAGAGACCCAGTACTTC. It encodes CSFNRDIQETQYF. The chain has TRBV29-1 and TRBJ2-5; D might be TRBD1 (6 bases). CDR3 length: 13 residues. Germline V CDR1 and CDR2: SQVTM, ANQGSEA. The germline V and J ends were trimmed by 8 bases and 2 bases, with 15 bases remaining between them.